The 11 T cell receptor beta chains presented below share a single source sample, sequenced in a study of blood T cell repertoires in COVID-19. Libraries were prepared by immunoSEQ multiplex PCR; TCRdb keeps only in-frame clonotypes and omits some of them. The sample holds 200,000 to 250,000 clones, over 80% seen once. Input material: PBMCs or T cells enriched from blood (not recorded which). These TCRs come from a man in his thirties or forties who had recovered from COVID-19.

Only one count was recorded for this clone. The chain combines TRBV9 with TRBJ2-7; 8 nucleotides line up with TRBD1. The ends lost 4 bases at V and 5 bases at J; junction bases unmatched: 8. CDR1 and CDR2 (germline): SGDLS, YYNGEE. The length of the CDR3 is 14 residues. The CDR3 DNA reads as TGTGCCAGCAGCCCCTACTTACAGGGGGACGAGCAGTACTTC. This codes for CASSPYLQGDEQYF.

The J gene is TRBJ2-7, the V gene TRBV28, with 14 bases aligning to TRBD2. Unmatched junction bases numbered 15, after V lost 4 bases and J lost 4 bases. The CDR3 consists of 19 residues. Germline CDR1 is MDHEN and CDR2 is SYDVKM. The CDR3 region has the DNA TGTGCCAGCAGTTCCGATTTTGGGACTAGCGGGAGAGGGCGGTACGAGCAGTACTTC. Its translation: CASSSDFGTSGRGRYEQYF. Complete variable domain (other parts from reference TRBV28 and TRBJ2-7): DVKVTQSSRYLVKRTGEKVFLECVQDMDHENMFWYRQDPGLGLRLIYFSYDVKMKEKGDIPEGYSVSREKKERFSLILESASTNQTSMYLCASSSDFGTSGRGRYEQYFGPGTRLTVT.

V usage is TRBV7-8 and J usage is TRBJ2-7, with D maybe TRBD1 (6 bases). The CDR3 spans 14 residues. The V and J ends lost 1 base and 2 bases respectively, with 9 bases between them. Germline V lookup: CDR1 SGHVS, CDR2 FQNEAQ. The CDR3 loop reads CASSLGDTTYEQYF. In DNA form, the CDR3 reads TGTGCCAGCAGCTTAGGGGACACCACCTACGAGCAGTACTTC.

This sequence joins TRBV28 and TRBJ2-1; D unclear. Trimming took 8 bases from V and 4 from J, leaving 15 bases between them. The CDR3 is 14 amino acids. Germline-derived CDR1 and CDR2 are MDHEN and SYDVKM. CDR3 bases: TGTGCCAGCCGACGTCATGGGCAGTACAATGAGCAGTTCTTC. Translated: CASRRHGQYNEQFF.

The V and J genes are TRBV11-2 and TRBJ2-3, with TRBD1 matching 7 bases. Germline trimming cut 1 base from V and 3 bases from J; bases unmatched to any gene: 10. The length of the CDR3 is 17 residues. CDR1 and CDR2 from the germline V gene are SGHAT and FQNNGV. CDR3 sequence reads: CASSLAMTGYGTDTQYF. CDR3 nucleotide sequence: TGTGCCAGCAGCTTAGCCATGACAGGGTACGGGACAGATACGCAGTATTTT. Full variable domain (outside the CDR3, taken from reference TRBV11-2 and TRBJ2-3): EAGVAQSPRYKIIEKRQSVAFWCNPISGHATLYWYQQILGQGPKLLIQFQNNGVVDDSQLPKDRFSAERLKGVDSTLKIQPAKLEDSAVYLCASSLAMTGYGTDTQYFGPGTRLTVL.

CDR3 nucleotide sequence: TGCAGCGTTGAAGGGGGACAGGGAAGCAATGAGCAGTTCTTC. This sequence encodes CSVEGGQGSNEQFF. The chain carries TRBV29-1 and TRBJ2-1; 9 bases agree with TRBD1. Trimming at V came to 1 base and at J to 6 bases, leaving 4 bases not matched to a gene. Germline V gene sequence: CDR1 SQVTM, CDR2 ANQGSEA. The CDR3 length is 14 residues.

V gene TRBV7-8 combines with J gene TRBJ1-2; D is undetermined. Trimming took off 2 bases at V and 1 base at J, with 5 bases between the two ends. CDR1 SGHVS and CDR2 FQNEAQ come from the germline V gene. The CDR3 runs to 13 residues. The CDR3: CASSLLVNYGYTF. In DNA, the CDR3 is TGTGCCAGCAGCTTACTCGTTAACTATGGCTACACCTTC. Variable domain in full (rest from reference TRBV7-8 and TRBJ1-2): GAGVSQSPRYKVAKRGQDVALRCDPISGHVSLFWYQQALGQGPEFLTYFQNEAQLDKSGLPSDRFFAERPEGSVSTLKIQRTQQEDSAVYLCASSLLVNYGYTFGSGTRLTVV.

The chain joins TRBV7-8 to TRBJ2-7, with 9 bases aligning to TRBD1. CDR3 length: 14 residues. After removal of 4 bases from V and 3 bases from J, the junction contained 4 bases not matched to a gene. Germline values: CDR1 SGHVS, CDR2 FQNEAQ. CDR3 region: CASSSGQGFYEQYF. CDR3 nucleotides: TGTGCCAGCAGCTCAGGACAGGGGTTCTACGAGCAGTACTTC.

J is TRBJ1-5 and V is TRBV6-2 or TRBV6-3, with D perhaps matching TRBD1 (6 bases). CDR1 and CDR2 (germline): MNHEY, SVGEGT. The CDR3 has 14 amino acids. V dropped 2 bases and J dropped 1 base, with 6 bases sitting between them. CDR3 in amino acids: CASSYDRSNQPQHF. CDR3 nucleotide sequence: TGTGCCAGCAGTTACGACAGGAGCAATCAGCCCCAGCATTTT.

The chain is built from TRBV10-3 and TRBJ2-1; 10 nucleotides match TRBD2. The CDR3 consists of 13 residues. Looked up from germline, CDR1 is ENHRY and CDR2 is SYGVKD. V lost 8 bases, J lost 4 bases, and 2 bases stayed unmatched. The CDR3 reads CAIPGLAYNEQFF. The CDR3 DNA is TGTGCCATCCCGGGACTAGCGTACAATGAGCAGTTCTTC.

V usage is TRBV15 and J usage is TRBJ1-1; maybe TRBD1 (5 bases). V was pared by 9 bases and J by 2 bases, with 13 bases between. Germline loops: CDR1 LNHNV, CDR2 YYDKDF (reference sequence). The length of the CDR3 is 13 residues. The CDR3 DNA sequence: TGTGCCACGGGGGAGGGGCCCAACACTGAAGCTTTCTTT. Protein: CATGEGPNTEAFF.